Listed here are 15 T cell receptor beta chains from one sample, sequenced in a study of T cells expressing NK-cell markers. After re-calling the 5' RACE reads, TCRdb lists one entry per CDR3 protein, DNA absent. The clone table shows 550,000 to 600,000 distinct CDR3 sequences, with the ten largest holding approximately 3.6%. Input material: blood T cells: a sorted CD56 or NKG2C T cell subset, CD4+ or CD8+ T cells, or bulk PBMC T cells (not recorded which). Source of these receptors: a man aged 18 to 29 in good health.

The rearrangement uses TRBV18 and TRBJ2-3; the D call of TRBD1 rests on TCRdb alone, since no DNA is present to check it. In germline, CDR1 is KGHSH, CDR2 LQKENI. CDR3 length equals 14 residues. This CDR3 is CASSADRVSDTQYF. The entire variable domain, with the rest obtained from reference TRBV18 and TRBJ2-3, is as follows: NAGVMQNPRHLVRRRGQEARLRCSPMKGHSHVYWYRQLPEEGLKFMVYLQKENIIDESGMPKERFSAEFPKEGPSILRIQQVVRGDSAAYFCASSADRVSDTQYFGPGTRLTVL.

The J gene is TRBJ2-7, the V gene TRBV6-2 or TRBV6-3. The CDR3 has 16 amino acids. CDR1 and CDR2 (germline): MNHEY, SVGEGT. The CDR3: CASSYGFGKTWVEQYF.

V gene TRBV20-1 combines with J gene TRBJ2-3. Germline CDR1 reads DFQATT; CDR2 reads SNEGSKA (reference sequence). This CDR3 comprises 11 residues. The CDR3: CSARSRDTQYF.

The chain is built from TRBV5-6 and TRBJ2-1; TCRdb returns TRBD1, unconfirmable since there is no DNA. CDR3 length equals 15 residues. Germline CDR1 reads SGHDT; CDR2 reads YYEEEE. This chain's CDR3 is CASSWGQGAYNEQFF.

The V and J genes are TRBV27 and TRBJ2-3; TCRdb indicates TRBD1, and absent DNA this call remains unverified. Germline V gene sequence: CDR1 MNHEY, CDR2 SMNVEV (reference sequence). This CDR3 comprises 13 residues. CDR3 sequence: CASSARQGDTQYF.

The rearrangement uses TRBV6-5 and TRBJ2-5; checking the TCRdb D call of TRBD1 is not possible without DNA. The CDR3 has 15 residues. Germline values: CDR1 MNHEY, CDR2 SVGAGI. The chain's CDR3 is CASSYPGQGRETQYF.

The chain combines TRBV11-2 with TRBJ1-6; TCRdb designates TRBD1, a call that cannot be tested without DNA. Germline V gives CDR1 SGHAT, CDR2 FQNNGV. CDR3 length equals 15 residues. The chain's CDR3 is CASSPPGQGNSPLHF.

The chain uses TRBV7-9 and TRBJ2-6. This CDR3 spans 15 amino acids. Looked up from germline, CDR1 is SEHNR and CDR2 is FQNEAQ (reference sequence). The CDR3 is CASSRAVGGANVLTF.

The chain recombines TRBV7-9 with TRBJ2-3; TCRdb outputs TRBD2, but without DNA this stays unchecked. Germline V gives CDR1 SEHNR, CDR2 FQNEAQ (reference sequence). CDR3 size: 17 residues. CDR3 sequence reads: CASSLRGLAVITDTQYF.

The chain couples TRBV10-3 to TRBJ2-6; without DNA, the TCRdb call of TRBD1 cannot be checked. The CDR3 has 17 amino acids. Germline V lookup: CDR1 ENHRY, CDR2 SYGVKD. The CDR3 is CAISESIQGTGANVLTF.

The CDR3 spells CASSPREGWPEAFF. The chain links TRBV12-3 or TRBV12-4 to TRBJ1-1. The CDR3 totals 14 residues.

CDR3 protein: CASSQVVGQPDTGELFF. V and J are TRBV4-3 and TRBJ2-2. This CDR3 has 17 amino acids. From germline, CDR1 is LGHNA and CDR2 YSLEER.

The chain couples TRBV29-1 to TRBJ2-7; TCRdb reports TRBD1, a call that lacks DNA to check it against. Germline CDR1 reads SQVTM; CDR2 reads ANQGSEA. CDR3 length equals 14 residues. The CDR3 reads CSVTSGQSIYEQYF.

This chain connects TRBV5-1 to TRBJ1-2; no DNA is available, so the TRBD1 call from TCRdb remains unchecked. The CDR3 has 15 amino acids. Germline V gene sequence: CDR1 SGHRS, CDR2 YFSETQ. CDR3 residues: CASSLAMGRNYGYTF.

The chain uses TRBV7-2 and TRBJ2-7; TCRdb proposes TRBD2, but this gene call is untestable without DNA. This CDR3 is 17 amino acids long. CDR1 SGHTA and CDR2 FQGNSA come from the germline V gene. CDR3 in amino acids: CASSLVTTSGHTYEQYF.